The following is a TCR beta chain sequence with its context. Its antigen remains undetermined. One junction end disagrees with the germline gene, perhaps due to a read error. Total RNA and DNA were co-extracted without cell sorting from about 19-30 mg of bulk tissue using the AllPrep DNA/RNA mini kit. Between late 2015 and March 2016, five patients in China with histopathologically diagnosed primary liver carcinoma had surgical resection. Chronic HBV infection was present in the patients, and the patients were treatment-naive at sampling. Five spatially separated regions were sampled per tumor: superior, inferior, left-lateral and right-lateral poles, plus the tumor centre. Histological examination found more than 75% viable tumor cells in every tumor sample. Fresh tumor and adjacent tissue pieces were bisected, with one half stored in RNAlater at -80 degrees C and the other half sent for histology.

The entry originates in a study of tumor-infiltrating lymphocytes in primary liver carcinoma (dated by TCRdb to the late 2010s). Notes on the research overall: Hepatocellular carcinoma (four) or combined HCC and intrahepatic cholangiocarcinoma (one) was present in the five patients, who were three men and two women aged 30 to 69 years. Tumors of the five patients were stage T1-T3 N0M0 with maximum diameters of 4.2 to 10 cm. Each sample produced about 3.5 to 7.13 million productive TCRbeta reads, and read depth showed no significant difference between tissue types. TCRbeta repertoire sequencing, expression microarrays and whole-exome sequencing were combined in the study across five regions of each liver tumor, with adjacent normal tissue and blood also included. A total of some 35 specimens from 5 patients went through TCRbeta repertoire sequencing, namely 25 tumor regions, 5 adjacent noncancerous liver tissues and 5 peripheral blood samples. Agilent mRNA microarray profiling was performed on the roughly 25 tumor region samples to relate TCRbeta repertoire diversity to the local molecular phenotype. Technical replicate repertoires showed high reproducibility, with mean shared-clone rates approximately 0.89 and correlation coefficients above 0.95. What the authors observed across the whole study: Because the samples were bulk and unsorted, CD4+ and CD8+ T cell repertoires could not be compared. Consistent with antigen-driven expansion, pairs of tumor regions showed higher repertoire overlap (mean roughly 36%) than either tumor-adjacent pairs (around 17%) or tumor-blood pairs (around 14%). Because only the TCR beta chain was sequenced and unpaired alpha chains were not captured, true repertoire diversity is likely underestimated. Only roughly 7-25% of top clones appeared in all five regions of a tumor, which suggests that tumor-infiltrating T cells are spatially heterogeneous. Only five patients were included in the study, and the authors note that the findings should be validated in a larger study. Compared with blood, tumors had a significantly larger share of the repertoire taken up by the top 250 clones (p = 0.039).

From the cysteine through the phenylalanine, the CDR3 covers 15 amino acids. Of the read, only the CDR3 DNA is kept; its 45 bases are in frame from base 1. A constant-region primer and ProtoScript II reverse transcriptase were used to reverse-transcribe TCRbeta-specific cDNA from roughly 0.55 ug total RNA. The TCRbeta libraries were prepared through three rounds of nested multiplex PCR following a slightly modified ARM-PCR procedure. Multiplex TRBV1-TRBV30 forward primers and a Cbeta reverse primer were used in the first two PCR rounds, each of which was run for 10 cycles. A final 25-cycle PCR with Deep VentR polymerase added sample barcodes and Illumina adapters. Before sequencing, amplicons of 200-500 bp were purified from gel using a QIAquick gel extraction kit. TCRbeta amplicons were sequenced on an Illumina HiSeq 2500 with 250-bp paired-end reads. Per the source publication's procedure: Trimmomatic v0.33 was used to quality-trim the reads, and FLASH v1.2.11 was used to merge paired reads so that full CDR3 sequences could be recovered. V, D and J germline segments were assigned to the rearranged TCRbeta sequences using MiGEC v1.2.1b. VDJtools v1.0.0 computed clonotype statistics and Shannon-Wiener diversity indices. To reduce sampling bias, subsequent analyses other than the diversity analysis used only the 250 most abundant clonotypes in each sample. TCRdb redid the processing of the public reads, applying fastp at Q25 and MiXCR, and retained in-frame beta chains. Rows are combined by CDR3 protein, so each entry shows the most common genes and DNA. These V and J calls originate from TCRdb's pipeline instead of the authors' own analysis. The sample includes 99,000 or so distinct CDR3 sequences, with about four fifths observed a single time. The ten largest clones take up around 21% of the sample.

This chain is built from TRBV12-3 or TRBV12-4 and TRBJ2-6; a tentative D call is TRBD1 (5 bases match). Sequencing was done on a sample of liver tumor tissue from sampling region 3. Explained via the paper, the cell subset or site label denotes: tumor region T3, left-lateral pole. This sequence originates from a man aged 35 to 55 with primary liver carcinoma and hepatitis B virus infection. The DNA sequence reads TGTGCCACCACCCTGGGATTTACTGGGGCCAACATCCTGACTTTC. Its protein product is CATTLGFTGANILTF.